The clone carrying this TCR beta chain was seen a single time. This specimen belongs to a study of CD8+ T cells in alopecia areata. Following extraction, RNA underwent reverse transcription to cDNA, which served as the sequencing template. This table comes from immunoSEQ multiplex PCR, and its TCRdb copy is limited to in-frame clones, with some not included. This table holds 150,000 or so clones, about 90% found once. Germline loops: CDR1 SGHRS, CDR2 YFSETQ. Trimming cost V 4 bases and J 5 bases, with 15 bases left between them. The CDR3 totals 14 residues. The V gene is TRBV5-1, the J gene TRBJ1-1; maybe TRBD1 (6 bases). This TCR was sampled from a human donor with alopecia areata. Sequenced here: CD8+ T cells sorted from blood, sampled at week 0. For the CDR3, the DNA is TGCGCCAGCAGCACCGGGACAAATCCGACTGAAGCTTTCTTT. Its translation is CASSTGTNPTEAFF.